The 24 T cell receptor beta chains below were found in one sample sequenced in a study of blood T cell repertoires in COVID-19. Produced via immunoSEQ multiplex PCR; TCRdb's table is partial and in-frame only. The repertoire holds about 440,000 clones, with about 87% as singletons. The material sequenced was peripheral blood. These receptors were taken from a woman aged 50 to 65 with COVID-19, enrolled during active disease.

This clone was recorded once. The chain links TRBV5-4 to TRBJ2-7, with 8 bases fitting TRBD1. Per germline, CDR1 SGHNT and CDR2 YYREEE (reference sequence). V dropped 3 bases and J dropped 3; count of bases not matched to a gene: 8. The CDR3 sequence is 15 residues long. CDR3 sequence: CASSSRDRSLYEQYF. CDR3 DNA: TGTGCCAGCAGCTCCCGGGACAGGTCACTCTACGAGCAGTACTTC.

The chain links TRBV7-9 to TRBJ2-7, with D maybe TRBD1 (5 bases). Trimming removed 3 bases from V and 2 bases from J, with 11 bases in between. Germline V gives CDR1 SEHNR, CDR2 FQNEAQ (reference sequence). The CDR3 has 14 residues. CDR3 coding DNA: TGTGCCAGCAGCTTCTCAGGGCGTCCCTACGAGCAGTACTTC. Protein sequence: CASSFSGRPYEQYF. Full variable domain (remainder filled in from reference TRBV7-9 and TRBJ2-7): DTGVSQNPRHKITKRGQNVTFRCDPISEHNRLYWYRQTLGQGPEFLTYFQNEAQLEKSRLLSDRFSAERPKGSFSTLEIQRTEQGDSAMYLCASSFSGRPYEQYFGPGTRLTVT.

This chain uses TRBV6-1 with TRBJ1-2; TRBD1 aligns across 10 bases. CDR3 length: 16 residues. Germline CDR1 reads MNHNS; CDR2 reads SASEGT. After removal of 4 bases from V and 5 bases from J, the junction contained 10 bases not matched to a gene. The CDR3 protein is CASSARGLGQGYGYTF. CDR3 nucleotide sequence: TGTGCCAGCAGTGCGCGTGGCCTGGGACAGGGGTATGGCTACACCTTC.

The rearrangement links TRBV7-8 to TRBJ2-2; D uncertain. Trimming took off 4 bases at V and 7 bases at J, with 7 bases between the two ends. CDR3 length: 12 residues. Looked up from germline, CDR1 is SGHVS and CDR2 is FQNEAQ. CDR3 DNA: TGTGCCAGCAGCTACAGAAACGGGGAGCTGTTTTTT. It yields the protein CASSYRNGELFF. The full variable domain, with the rest looked up from reference TRBV7-8 and TRBJ2-2, is GAGVSQSPRYKVAKRGQDVALRCDPISGHVSLFWYQQALGQGPEFLTYFQNEAQLDKSGLPSDRFFAERPEGSVSTLKIQRTQQEDSAVYLCASSYRNGELFFGEGSRLTVL.

V gene TRBV5-5 combines with J gene TRBJ2-3; TRBD2 agrees at 8 bases. The CDR3 totals 15 residues. The ends lost 4 bases at V and 1 base at J; junction bases unmatched: 5. The germline CDR1 and CDR2 sequences are SGHKS and YYEKEE (reference sequence). CDR3 loop: CASSQNSGGTDTQYF. CDR3 sequence (DNA): TGTGCCAGCAGCCAAAATAGCGGGGGCACAGATACGCAGTATTTT.

This CDR3 reads CASSYSRSNSPLHF. The CDR3 DNA follows: TGTGCCAGCAGTTACTCGAGGAGCAATTCACCCCTCCACTTT. The chain uses TRBV6-5 and TRBJ1-6; D call uncertain. Deletions cut 0 bases from V and 7 bases from J, with 7 bases between. Germline V gene lookup returns CDR1 MNHEY and CDR2 SVGAGI. The CDR3 spans 14 residues.

This clone was seen a single time. The chain recombines TRBV5-8 with TRBJ2-5, with D unresolved. Trimming shortened V by 3 bases and J by 2 bases, and 14 bases separated the two germline ends. Germline V CDR1 and CDR2: SGHTS, YDEGEE. The CDR3 length is 15 residues. This chain's CDR3 is CASSSTYSRQETQYF. CDR3 nucleotide sequence: TGTGCCAGCAGCTCTACCTACTCGAGACAAGAGACCCAGTACTTC.

This chain uses TRBV20-1 with TRBJ1-2; TRBD1 is a possible D gene (5 bases). CDR1 and CDR2 (germline): DFQATT, SNEGSKA (reference sequence). The CDR3 extends over 13 amino acids. The germline V and J ends were trimmed by 3 bases and 3 bases, with 11 bases remaining between them. CDR3: CSASARVDYGYTF. CDR3 nucleotide sequence: TGCAGTGCTAGTGCCAGGGTAGACTATGGCTACACCTTC.

As DNA, the CDR3 is TGTGCCAGCAGCTTAGCGGGGGGATCAGGGACGTACGAGCAGTACTTC. Amino acid sequence: CASSLAGGSGTYEQYF. The rearrangement uses TRBV7-2 and TRBJ2-7; a weak D match, TRBD2 (6 bases). Between the trimmed V and J ends, which lost 0 bases and 4 bases, there was a span of 16 bases. Germline CDR1 and CDR2: SGHTA and FQGNSA. The CDR3 totals 16 residues. Together with reference TRBV7-2 and TRBJ2-7, the CDR3 gives the full variable domain: GAGVSQSPSNKVTEKGKDVELRCDPISGHTALYWYRQSLGQGLEFLIYFQGNSAPDKSGLPSDRFSAERTGGSVSTLTIQRTQQEDSAVYLCASSLAGGSGTYEQYFGPGTRLTVT.

The V and J genes are TRBV7-9 and TRBJ1-2; D is unclear. The CDR3 spans 12 residues. The germline V gene has CDR1 SEHNR and CDR2 FQNEAQ (reference sequence). V was trimmed by 5 bases and J by 8 bases, leaving 12 bases between them. In nucleotides, the CDR3 is TGTGCCAGCAGCCATCAGGAAAGGGGCTACACCTTC. Translation: CASSHQERGYTF.

This clone has ten or more counts. The chain joins TRBV30 to TRBJ1-6, with 7 positions matching TRBD1. Germline V gene data show CDR1 as GTSNPN and CDR2 as SVGIG (reference sequence). The CDR3 sequence is 14 residues long. The V gene end was trimmed by 4 bases and the J gene end by 10 bases; junction bases not matched to a gene: 10. As DNA, the CDR3 is TGTGCCTGGAATACTATTGACAGGGCCTCACCCCTCCACTTT. It specifies CAWNTIDRASPLHF.

V is TRBV5-1 and J is TRBJ1-1; D perhaps matches TRBD1 (6 bases). The CDR3 has 11 amino acids. Germline V gene lookup returns CDR1 SGHRS and CDR2 YFSETQ. V lost 3 bases, J lost 7 bases, and 7 bases lay in between. The CDR3 sequence is CASSWGREAFF. DNA for the CDR3: TGCGCCAGCAGCTGGGGGCGTGAAGCTTTCTTT.

The chain recombines TRBV9 with TRBJ1-6, with D tentatively TRBD1 (5 bases). The CDR3 sequence is 14 residues long. Germline V gives CDR1 SGDLS, CDR2 YYNGEE. Deletions cut 5 bases from V and 6 bases from J, with 12 bases between. In nucleotides, the CDR3 is TGTGCCAGCAGTGTACGTGGGGCTAATTCACCCCTCCACTTT. Its translation: CASSVRGANSPLHF.

This clone was detected only a few times. The V gene is TRBV5-1, the J gene TRBJ2-3; D is perhaps TRBD2 (5 bases). Deletions cut 2 bases from V and 2 bases from J, with 15 bases between. The CDR3 sequence is 16 residues long. The germline gives CDR1 SGHRS, CDR2 YFSETQ. The chain's CDR3 is CASSFGRGTITDTQYF. In DNA, the CDR3 is TGCGCCAGCAGCTTCGGACGGGGTACCATCACAGATACGCAGTATTTT.

The V call is TRBV7-9, the J call TRBJ2-3; 8 nucleotides align to TRBD2. With V trimmed by 5 bases and J by 4 bases, 14 bases remained unmatched. The length of the CDR3 is 17 residues. Germline V gene lookup returns CDR1 SEHNR and CDR2 FQNEAQ (reference sequence). The CDR3 spells CASSPLRGELKADTQYF. The CDR3 DNA reads TGTGCCAGCAGCCCCCTGCGGGGGGAACTGAAGGCAGATACGCAGTATTTT.

V and J are TRBV29-1 and TRBJ2-2, with D maybe TRBD2 (7 bases). The ends were cut back, 7 bases at V and 7 bases at J, with 16 bases in the middle. Germline assignment: CDR1 SQVTM and CDR2 ANQGSEA. This CDR3 spans 13 amino acids. CDR3 bases: TGCAGCGCTTGGGAGGGGGAAGGCGGGGAGCTGTTTTTT. This encodes CSAWEGEGGELFF.

V gene TRBV3-1 (or the pseudogene TRBV3-2) combines with J gene TRBJ2-7; no reliable D call. Looked up from germline, CDR1 is LGHDT and CDR2 is YNNKEL (reference sequence). CDR3 length: 16 amino acids. The V end lost 4 bases, the J end lost 3 bases, and 19 bases lay between the germline ends. CDR3 coding DNA: TGTGCCAGCAGCCCCTACACCTCCGACCGAGGCTACGAGCAGTACTTC. Translation gives CASSPYTSDRGYEQYF.

The chain carries TRBV27 and TRBJ2-1, with a possible D match to TRBD2 (6 bases). The CDR3 spans 14 residues. Per the germline V gene, CDR1 is MNHEY and CDR2 is SMNVEV (reference sequence). Trimming took off 2 bases at V and 4 bases at J, with 9 bases between the two ends. Here the CDR3 reads CASSLGTEYNEQFF. The CDR3 nucleotides are TGTGCCAGCAGTTTAGGGACTGAGTACAATGAGCAGTTCTTC.

The chain joins TRBV7-9 to TRBJ1-1, with D tentatively TRBD1 (5 bases). Trimming pared 3 bases from V and 4 bases from J, leaving 12 bases between. CDR3 length: 14 amino acids. Per the germline V gene, CDR1 is SEHNR and CDR2 is FQNEAQ (reference sequence). The CDR3: CASSLVREGTEAFF. In nucleotides, the CDR3 is TGTGCCAGCAGCTTGGTCAGGGAGGGCACTGAAGCTTTCTTT.

This clone came up once. CDR3 loop: CASSPPSLDRGRQYEQYF. The CDR3 nucleotides read TGTGCCAGCTCACCACCCTCCCTGGACAGGGGGCGCCAATACGAGCAGTACTTC. The gene calls are TRBV18 and TRBJ2-7; 11 bases are shared with TRBD1. The germline V gene encodes CDR1 KGHSH and CDR2 LQKENI. The J segment lost 4 bases and the V segment lost 0 bases, leaving 11 bases of the junction unmatched. CDR3 length: 18 amino acids. Looking up the rest from reference TRBV18 and TRBJ2-7 gives the full variable domain: NAGVMQNPRHLVRRRGQEARLRCSPMKGHSHVYWYRQLPEEGLKFMVYLQKENIIDESGMPKERFSAEFPKEGPSILRIQQVVRGDSAAYFCASSPPSLDRGRQYEQYFGPGTRLTVT.

The CDR3 region is CASSFEYNQPQHF. The CDR3 DNA sequence: TGTGCCAGCAGTTTTGAGTACAATCAGCCCCAGCATTTT. This chain joins TRBV28 and TRBJ1-5; D is uncertain. CDR3 length: 13 amino acids. V lost 3 bases and J lost 3, with 6 bases in between. In germline, CDR1 is MDHEN, CDR2 SYDVKM.

The chain uses TRBV6-1 and TRBJ2-7; D may be TRBD1 (6 bases). Germline CDR1 MNHNS, CDR2 SASEGT. CDR3 size: 13 residues. V lost 2 bases and J lost 7, with 12 bases in between. The CDR3 spells CASSEIRQEEQYF. The CDR3 region has the DNA TGTGCCAGCAGTGAAATCCGACAGGAAGAGCAGTACTTC.

The rearrangement joins TRBV24-1 to TRBJ2-3, with TRBD1 as a possible D gene (6 bases). The CDR3 is 14 amino acids. Germline-derived CDR1 and CDR2 are KGHDR and SFDVKD. Deletions cut 5 bases from V and 2 bases from J, with 10 bases between. The CDR3 DNA sequence: TGTGCCACCAGTGCGGGACAATCCACAGATACGCAGTATTTT. This translates into CATSAGQSTDTQYF.

This clone was found once. The chain couples TRBV24-1 to TRBJ2-5; TRBD1 matches 9 bases. CDR3 length equals 13 residues. J gave up 7 bases and V 7 bases, and 6 bases lay outside the gene matches. From germline, CDR1 is KGHDR and CDR2 SFDVKD. The CDR3 region has the DNA TGTGCCACCAGCACAGGGGGCGAGGGGACCCAGTACTTC. It translates to CATSTGGEGTQYF.